This passage covers 10 T cell receptor beta chains from one sample sequenced in a study of cytomegalovirus exposure and HLA in healthy donors. This PCR relied on a set of 60 Vbeta primers and 13 Jbeta primers. Generated by immunoSEQ multiplex PCR, the TCRdb table keeps only in-frame clones and is missing some. The sample lists 150,000 to 200,000 clones, about 71% occurring once. Sequences were obtained from PBMCs. The receptors here all came from a man aged 45-60 years in good health and CMV-seronegative.

The chain combines TRBV11-2 with TRBJ1-5; the D is unclear. This CDR3 has 15 amino acids. In germline, CDR1 is SGHAT, CDR2 FQNNGV. With 0 bases removed from V and 6 bases from J, the gap between germline ends came to 12 bases. CDR3 residues: CASSLESGRGQPQHF. For the CDR3, the DNA is TGTGCCAGCAGCTTAGAGTCGGGTAGAGGTCAGCCCCAGCATTTT.

The chain employs TRBV19 and TRBJ1-1; D is ambiguous. V gave up 1 base and J gave up 3 bases, with 12 bases separating them. Looked up from germline, CDR1 is LNHDA and CDR2 is SQIVND (reference sequence). The CDR3 sequence is 15 residues long. CDR3 sequence reads: CASSIGGFGDTEAFF. In DNA form, the CDR3 reads TGTGCCAGTAGTATAGGTGGGTTCGGGGACACTGAAGCTTTCTTT. The whole variable domain, remainder taken from reference TRBV19 and TRBJ1-1, is DGGITQSPKYLFRKEGQNVTLSCEQNLNHDAMYWYRQDPGQGLRLIYYSQIVNDFQKGDIAEGYSVSREKKESFPLTVTSAQKNPTAFYLCASSIGGFGDTEAFFGQGTRLTVV.

With respect to this clone: The same CDR3 can be traced to other DNA sequences in this sample. This chain connects TRBV7-9 to TRBJ1-4; D might be TRBD1 (5 bases). This CDR3 has 15 residues. V shed 1 base and J shed 5 bases, with 11 bases lying between them. Germline-derived CDR1 and CDR2 are SEHNR and FQNEAQ (reference sequence). CDR3: CASSLEGRGNEKLFF. CDR3 nucleotide sequence: TGTGCCAGCAGCTTAGAAGGGAGGGGCAATGAAAAACTGTTTTTT.

V is TRBV5-1 and J is TRBJ1-2; D perhaps matches TRBD1 (6 bases). Germline V gene lookup returns CDR1 SGHRS and CDR2 YFSETQ. Deletions cut 0 bases from V and 0 bases from J, with 15 bases between. The CDR3 is made up of 17 amino acids. The CDR3 region has the DNA TGCGCCAGCAGCTTGGTCGGGCAGGGGATTTCTAACTATGGCTACACCTTC. Translated, it gives CASSLVGQGISNYGYTF.

Note on this clone: One junction end does not reproduce the germline sequence, and a read error may be involved. J is TRBJ1-2 and V is TRBV28; D might be TRBD1 (5 bases). This CDR3 region has 12 residues. Per germline, CDR1 MDHEN and CDR2 SYDVKM. In DNA, the CDR3 is TGTGCCAGCGAGGCAGGGAAATATGGCTACGCCTTC. It is translated as CASEAGKYGYAF.

The V call is TRBV19, the J call TRBJ1-6, with a tentative D call TRBD1 (5 bases). This CDR3 spans 15 amino acids. Trimming cost V 7 bases and J 9 bases, with 19 bases left between them. CDR1 and CDR2 (germline): LNHDA, SQIVND (reference sequence). The CDR3 protein is CASNLQETVASPLHF. DNA of the CDR3: TGTGCCAGTAACCTACAGGAGACAGTCGCTTCACCCCTCCACTTT.

This sequence joins TRBV29-1 and TRBJ1-1; TRBD1 aligns across 8 bases. V was clipped by 7 bases and J by 4 bases; unmatched bases: 5. CDR1 is SQVTM, CDR2 ANQGSEA, per germline. CDR3 length: 12 residues. The CDR3 coding sequence is TGCAGCGCTGACAGGGGTGGCACTGAAGCTTTCTTT. Translating it yields CSADRGGTEAFF.

CDR3 sequence (DNA): TGTGCCAGCACCACAGTGGGTATGGACTACGAGCAGTACTTC. Translation: CASTTVGMDYEQYF. The chain joins TRBV6-6 to TRBJ2-7; no clear D gene. Trimming removed 7 bases from V and 3 bases from J, with 16 bases in between. The CDR3 has 14 residues. Germline V gives CDR1 MNHNY, CDR2 SVGAGI (reference sequence).

There are a few counts of this clone. The J gene is TRBJ1-4, the V gene TRBV5-6, with D possibly matching TRBD1 (6 bases). The germline V and J ends were trimmed by 1 base and 7 bases, with 8 bases remaining between them. The CDR3 covers 13 residues. Germline V gene sequence: CDR1 SGHDT, CDR2 YYEEEE. For the CDR3, the DNA is TGTGCCAGCAGCTTGACAGGGTTTGAAAAACTGTTTTTT. Its translation: CASSLTGFEKLFF.

CDR3 residues: CASSLNFDRGVRGYTF. CDR3 in DNA: TGTGCCAGCAGCTTAAATTTTGACAGGGGAGTAAGGGGCTACACCTTC. The rearrangement uses TRBV13 and TRBJ1-2; 8 bases line up with TRBD1. The J segment lost 8 bases and the V segment lost 2 bases, leaving 13 bases of the junction unmatched. CDR3 length: 16 amino acids. Germline assignment: CDR1 PRHDT and CDR2 FYEKMQ (reference sequence).